One sample yielded the 27 T cell receptor beta chains listed below, sequenced in a study of beta chain features in type 1 diabetes. Study-wide findings and caveats: Type 1 diabetes patients had moderately but significantly shorter TCRB CDR3s in all four CD4+ subsets.

Isolated RNA was reverse transcribed in full, so expressed TCRB transcripts were sequenced. Only in-frame clones appear in the TCRdb table, and some are missing; sequencing was by immunoSEQ multiplex PCR. This sample has 640,000 or so clones, with about an eighth found just once. These receptors lack a known antigen. Material for sequencing was naive CD4+ T cells from blood. These receptor sequences come from a man younger than 35 with type 1 diabetes.

This clone has just a few counts. The chain recombines TRBV2 with TRBJ1-4, with D tentatively TRBD1 (5 bases). This CDR3 has 15 amino acids. Germline V gene data show CDR1 as SNHLY and CDR2 as FYNNEI. V was pared by 7 bases and J by 8 bases, with 20 bases between. This CDR3 reads CASTDGWGTTEKLFF. In DNA, the CDR3 is TGTGCCAGCACCGACGGGTGGGGGACTACCGAAAAACTGTTTTTT. The whole variable domain, remainder taken from reference TRBV2 and TRBJ1-4, is EPEVTQTPSHQVTQMGQEVILRCVPISNHLYFYWYRQILGQKVEFLVSFYNNEISEKSEIFDDQFSVERPDGSNFTLKIRSTKLEDSAMYFCASTDGWGTTEKLFFGSGTQLSVL.

CDR3 loop: CASSLTGRETQYF. The DNA of the CDR3 is TGTGCCAGCAGCCTTACAGGGCGGGAGACCCAGTACTTC. The V and J genes are TRBV14 and TRBJ2-5, with TRBD1 as a possible D gene (6 bases). V was trimmed by 4 bases and J by 5 bases, leaving 11 bases between them. The germline V gene encodes CDR1 SGHDN and CDR2 FVKESK. This CDR3 has 13 residues.

The chain couples TRBV13 to TRBJ2-5; possibly TRBD1 for D (5 bases). The CDR3 length is 14 residues. The germline V and J ends were trimmed by 8 bases and 1 base, with 14 bases remaining between them. The germline V gene has CDR1 PRHDT and CDR2 FYEKMQ (reference sequence). The DNA of the CDR3 is TGTGCCAGCCAAAGGGGATATGTCCAAGAGACCCAGTACTTC. It encodes CASQRGYVQETQYF.

This clone was seen ten or more times. The V call is TRBV7-9, the J call TRBJ2-1; 10 nucleotides align to TRBD2. The CDR3 has 15 residues. With V trimmed by 5 bases and J by 8 bases, 9 bases remained unmatched. Germline values: CDR1 SEHNR, CDR2 FQNEAQ (reference sequence). The CDR3 protein is CASSPRGLAGDEQFF. CDR3 bases: TGTGCCAGCAGCCCACGGGGCCTAGCGGGAGATGAGCAGTTCTTC.

V and J are TRBV7-9 and TRBJ2-2; TRBD1 matches 7 bases. V shed 5 bases, J shed 5 bases, and the junction held 8 bases outside the gene matches. CDR1 is SEHNR, CDR2 FQNEAQ, per germline (reference sequence). The CDR3 runs to 15 residues. The CDR3 protein is CASSPGQAETGELFF. CDR3 bases: TGTGCCAGCAGCCCCGGACAGGCCGAAACCGGGGAGCTGTTTTTT.

This clone was counted only a few times. The rearrangement uses TRBV9 and TRBJ2-3; possible D gene TRBD2, 5 bases. Per the germline V gene, CDR1 is SGDLS and CDR2 is YYNGEE. The length of the CDR3 is 19 residues. V lost 4 bases and J lost 0, with 24 bases in between. The CDR3 here is CASSSGVGSMNTSTDTQYF. The CDR3 bases are TGTGCCAGCAGCTCCGGGGTAGGCAGTATGAATACGAGCACAGATACGCAGTATTTT.

V is TRBV9 and J is TRBJ1-2; TRBD1 might be the D (6 bases). The CDR3 has 18 residues. Germline CDR1 SGDLS, CDR2 YYNGEE. The germline V and J ends were trimmed by 0 bases and 2 bases, with 20 bases remaining between them. The CDR3 protein is CASSVAIGGRLSNYGYTF. CDR3 in DNA: TGTGCCAGCAGCGTAGCTATAGGGGGGCGTTTGTCAAACTATGGCTACACCTTC.

This clone was detected only a few times. The chain joins TRBV6-5 to TRBJ2-1; TRBD2 agrees at 7 bases. Germline CDR1 and CDR2: MNHEY and SVGAGI. With 5 bases clipped from V and 9 bases from J, the junction kept 7 bases outside the gene matches. The CDR3 consists of 13 residues. The CDR3 bases are TGTGCCAGCAGTCCCCCCGGGACTACTGAGCAGTTCTTC. This translates into CASSPPGTTEQFF.

V gene TRBV7-9 combines with J gene TRBJ2-4; D perhaps matches TRBD2 (6 bases). CDR1 SEHNR and CDR2 FQNEAQ come from the germline V gene (reference sequence). The V end was cut by 2 bases, the J end by 2 bases, with 7 bases between. CDR3 length: 14 residues. The CDR3 sequence is CASSLTSPKNIQYF. For the CDR3, the DNA is TGTGCCAGCAGCTTAACTAGCCCCAAAAACATTCAGTACTTC.

This clone was counted between two and nine times. The chain links TRBV11-2 to TRBJ1-2, with 7 bases fitting TRBD1. Germline CDR1 reads SGHAT; CDR2 reads FQNNGV. The CDR3 consists of 14 residues. V lost 4 bases to trimming and J lost 7 bases; unmatched junction nucleotides: 9. The DNA of the CDR3 is TGTGCCAGCAGCTCCGCCCTAGGACAGGTTGGCTACACCTTC. Translation gives CASSSALGQVGYTF.

The V gene is TRBV9, the J gene TRBJ2-7; 9 positions match TRBD1. Germline-derived CDR1 and CDR2 are SGDLS and YYNGEE. The CDR3 sequence is 15 residues long. After removal of 0 bases from V and 4 bases from J, the junction contained 5 bases not matched to a gene. The CDR3 loop reads CASSVGDRVAYEQYF. CDR3 nucleotide sequence: TGTGCCAGCAGCGTAGGGGACAGGGTTGCGTACGAGCAGTACTTC.

This clone was recorded a few times. The chain couples TRBV27 to TRBJ1-2; D remains ambiguous. This CDR3 has 16 amino acids. V dropped 1 base and J dropped 6 bases, with 18 bases sitting between them. Germline loops: CDR1 MNHEY, CDR2 SMNVEV (reference sequence). The CDR3 nucleotides are TGTGCCAGCAGTTTATGGGAGGAGGTTGGGCGGGATGGCTACACCTTC. It yields the protein CASSLWEEVGRDGYTF.

This clone was seen more than once but under ten times. The CDR3 loop reads CASSLAETNVGGYTF. The CDR3 nucleotides read TGTGCCAGCAGCTTAGCAGAGACAAATGTGGGAGGCTACACCTTC. This chain connects TRBV13 to TRBJ1-2; D is ambiguous. This CDR3 region has 15 residues. The V end was cut by 1 base, the J end by 8 bases, with 17 bases between. Per the germline V gene, CDR1 is PRHDT and CDR2 is FYEKMQ (reference sequence). The entire variable domain, with the rest obtained from reference TRBV13 and TRBJ1-2, is as follows: AAGVIQSPRHLIKEKRETATLKCYPIPRHDTVYWYQQGPGQDPQFLISFYEKMQSDKGSIPDRFSAQQFSDYHSELNMSSLELGDSALYFCASSLAETNVGGYTFGSGTRLTVV.

This clone was counted between two and nine times. The CDR3 nucleotides are TGCGCCAGCAGCTGGACTAGCGGGCCCTACAATGAGCAGTTCTTC. It codes for CASSWTSGPYNEQFF. The genes are TRBV5-1 and TRBJ2-1, with TRBD2 matching over 11 bases. Germline CDR1 reads SGHRS; CDR2 reads YFSETQ. CDR3 size: 15 residues. The junction had 1 base not matched to a gene; V was cut back by 3 bases and J by 2 bases.

V usage is TRBV6-5 and J usage is TRBJ2-3; 8 bases map to TRBD2. Per the germline V gene, CDR1 is MNHEY and CDR2 is SVGAGI. The CDR3 has 16 amino acids. Trimming cost V 0 bases and J 5 bases; bases outside gene matches: 7. The chain's CDR3 is CASSYSRYLAGDTQYF. The DNA of the CDR3 is TGTGCCAGCAGTTACTCGCGCTATCTAGCGGGAGATACGCAGTATTTT.

This clone has just a few counts. Here the CDR3 reads CASSVRNYGYTF. Written as DNA, the CDR3 is TGTGCCAGTAGTGTCCGAAACTATGGCTACACCTTC. The chain carries TRBV19 and TRBJ1-2, with D uncertain. Per germline, CDR1 LNHDA and CDR2 SQIVND (reference sequence). There are 12 residues in the CDR3. Trimming cost V 5 bases and J 2 bases, with 6 bases left between them.

The chain uses TRBV5-1 and TRBJ2-5, with TRBD1 as a possible D gene (5 bases). The CDR3 is made up of 14 amino acids. Trimming removed 6 bases at V and 4 bases at J, with 16 bases between. CDR1 is SGHRS and CDR2 is YFSETQ in the germline V gene. In DNA, the CDR3 is TGCGCCAGCAATCCGGATTTTAGGGGAGAGACCCAGTACTTC. This sequence encodes CASNPDFRGETQYF.

V usage is TRBV10-3 and J usage is TRBJ2-3; D unclear. The CDR3 loop spans 15 amino acids. V dropped 0 bases and J dropped 2 bases, with 9 bases sitting between them. Germline V gives CDR1 ENHRY, CDR2 SYGVKD. CDR3 sequence: CAISESVATTDTQYF. CDR3 coding DNA: TGTGCCATCAGTGAGTCCGTCGCGACCACAGATACGCAGTATTTT.

The chain joins TRBV30 to TRBJ1-1, with a weak D call TRBD1 (5 bases). Trimming took 4 bases from V and 10 from J, leaving 13 bases between them. The germline V gene encodes CDR1 GTSNPN and CDR2 SVGIG (reference sequence). The CDR3 covers 11 residues. CDR3 nucleotides: TGTGCCTGGAACGTTGGAGGGGTAGCTTTCTTT. Translating it yields CAWNVGGVAFF.

The CDR3 DNA reads TGTGCCAGTGGCCTTCGAAACACTGAAGCTTTCTTT. It specifies CASGLRNTEAFF. This chain joins TRBV7-3 and TRBJ1-1; D is uncertain. V lost 9 bases and J lost 2, with 10 bases in between. CDR1 is SGHTA and CDR2 is FQGTGA in the germline V gene. The CDR3 runs to 12 residues.

This clone was observed a few times. V usage is TRBV7-9 and J usage is TRBJ1-1, with 7 bases identical to TRBD1. This CDR3 has 15 residues. Germline loops: CDR1 SEHNR, CDR2 FQNEAQ (reference sequence). V lost 2 bases to trimming and J lost 3 bases; unmatched junction nucleotides: 6. The CDR3 here is CASSLSSGGDTEAFF. The DNA for the CDR3 is TGTGCCAGCAGCTTATCCTCAGGGGGGGACACTGAAGCTTTCTTT.

The chain employs TRBV27 and TRBJ1-6; possibly TRBD1 for D (5 bases). The V gene lost 0 bases and the J gene lost 0 bases, with 9 bases spanning the gap. The CDR3 is 17 residues long. Germline CDR1 MNHEY, CDR2 SMNVEV (reference sequence). The CDR3 sequence is CASSLSRGISYNSPLHF. CDR3 coding DNA: TGTGCCAGCAGTTTATCGCGGGGGATCTCCTATAATTCACCCCTCCACTTT.

A note on this clone: The sample carries other DNA sequences with the same CDR3. V and J are TRBV9 and TRBJ2-7, with 8 bases that match TRBD2. The CDR3 is made up of 15 amino acids. Germline CDR1 SGDLS, CDR2 YYNGEE. Trimming at V came to 0 bases and at J to 4 bases, leaving 6 bases not matched to a gene. The CDR3, as DNA: TGTGCCAGCAGCGTAGCTGGCGGGGGGAGTTACGAGCAGTACTTC. Its protein is CASSVAGGGSYEQYF.

This clone was picked up a small number of times. This sequence joins TRBV7-2 and TRBJ2-7, with 7 bases matching TRBD2. CDR3 size: 15 residues. The J segment lost 3 bases and the V segment lost 4 bases, leaving 9 bases of the junction unmatched. The germline CDR1 and CDR2 sequences are SGHTA and FQGNSA. The chain's CDR3 is CASSSSFGGFYEQYF. In DNA form, the CDR3 reads TGTGCCAGCAGCTCAAGTTTCGGGGGGTTCTACGAGCAGTACTTC.

The rearrangement uses TRBV28 and TRBJ2-7; 7 bases agree with TRBD2. V trimming: 4 bases; J trimming: 13 bases; junction bases outside the gene matches: 10. The CDR3 covers 12 residues. CDR1 and CDR2 (germline): MDHEN, SYDVKM. The DNA of the CDR3 is TGTGCCAGCAGTTCCTGGGGGGGTATAGGATACTTC. Amino acids: CASSSWGGIGYF.

This clone showed up just a few times. V usage is TRBV5-6 and J usage is TRBJ1-1; D gene uncertain. The CDR3 extends over 12 amino acids. V dropped 4 bases and J dropped 1 base, with 5 bases sitting between them. Germline CDR1 is SGHDT and CDR2 is YYEEEE. DNA for the CDR3: TGTGCCAGCAGCCGATGGAACACTGAAGCTTTCTTT. As protein: CASSRWNTEAFF.

This clone appeared a few times. The CDR3: CSASLAGGAGWFF. CDR3 bases: TGCAGCGCCTCACTAGCGGGGGGCGCCGGCTGGTTCTTC. The chain carries TRBV29-1 and TRBJ2-1; 12 nucleotides match TRBD2. This CDR3 is 13 amino acids long. The V and J ends lost 7 bases and 15 bases, in that order; junction bases with no gene match: 13. Germline CDR1 SQVTM, CDR2 ANQGSEA.